This T cell receptor beta chain was recovered during a study of Graves' ophthalmopathy and Graves' hyperthyroidism (dated 2018 in TCRdb). Background on the whole study: A patient counted as having stable hyperthyroidism if there was no progression to ophthalmopathy within 18 months of follow-up. The study used signatures of the TCR beta repertoire to tell Graves' ophthalmopathy apart from Graves' hyperthyroidism and to predict which patients would progress to ophthalmopathy. In total, approximately 130 blood samples were TCR-sequenced: 43 ophthalmopathy, over 70 hyperthyroidism and some 17 hyperthyroidism-to-ophthalmopathy patients. A discovery set of about a hundred patients (43 ophthalmopathy, 57 stable hyperthyroidism) was enrolled to explore V-J signatures distinguishing ophthalmopathy from hyperthyroidism. An independent validation cohort was composed of about 20 hyperthyroidism patients and 17 patients who later progressed from hyperthyroidism to ophthalmopathy. In more than five hyperthyroidism patients, the T-cell repertoires found in thyroid tissue were compared with those found in blood. After sampling, hyperthyroidism patients received methimazole starting at 30 mg daily, and ophthalmopathy patients received high-dose intravenous methylprednisolone. What the study reported, not specific to this receptor: Most of the expanded thyroid clonotypes with a frequency above 0.001 were also detected in blood, and it was suggested that the thyroid immune response may be reflected by blood repertoires. In validation, the model predicted ophthalmopathy progression with about 71% sensitivity and roughly 72% specificity; roughly 11 predicted patients were CT-confirmed with GO in a median of approximately 6.5 months. The 13-signature model separated ophthalmopathy from stable hyperthyroidism with approximately 88% sensitivity and 81.08% specificity in cross-validation, and 80%/75% in the test set. No statistical method was used to predetermine the sample size, and group allocation was not hidden from the investigators.

This clonotype came up many times. Which antigen it targets is not known. Base qualities are not at hand, and no much larger clone is one base apart. TCR beta CDR3 regions were amplified from RNA transcripts for repertoire sequencing. A first-round RT-PCR used HTBI primers with the Qiagen OneStep RT-PCR kit, followed by a second-round multiplex PCR, size selection and purification. The libraries underwent paired-end sequencing with 100 bp reads on an Illumina HiSeq2000. Per the original workflow: Reads were processed with SOAPnuke, discarding reads with adapters, uncalled bases, mean Phred below 15, or no exact constant-primer or identifier match. High-quality paired reads were merged with COPE v1.2.5. Each unique nucleotide sequence was treated as a clonotype, and MiTCR v1.1 was used to align the clonotypes to the IMGT TRB V, D and J references. The analysis was limited to V-J combinations with a frequency above 0.0001, which together covered 99.2% of repertoires. For each V-J combination, a TCR clonal expansion and chaos score was defined as the ratio of F50 clonal expansion to chaos observed in the TCRdist matrix. Features were reduced by Welch's t-statistics and random forest to approximately 13 V-J combinations, which fed a naive Bayes classifier. The similarity between thyroid and blood repertoires was quantified using the Morisita-Horn index. TCRdb cleaned the public reads at Q25 with fastp, built clones with MiXCR and kept in-frame beta chains. Each entry merges the rows of one CDR3 protein and shows their most common DNA and genes. In this record, the V and J calls reflect TCRdb's handling and not the investigators' own analysis. The sample table lists over a million distinct CDR3 sequences, around a third of them with a count of one. The leading ten clones occupy around 10% of the sample.

Hyperthyroidism patients were newly diagnosed, with disease duration under 2 months, and aged 18 to 65 years. Patients were excluded if they had other autoimmune diseases, uncontrolled infections, pregnancy or lactation. Diagnosis was based on clinical symptoms, serum thyroxine, TRAb, thyroid ultrasound and orbital computed tomography. Total RNA was extracted with Trizol reagent and quality-checked on an Agilent 2100 Bioanalyzer. V is cut back by 5 bases and J by 6 bases, with 5 bases in the junction unmatched. Including cysteine and phenylalanine, the CDR3 has 13 amino acids. The kept DNA is CDR3 alone, 39 bases in frame from the first base. CDR1 and CDR2 (SGHAT, FQNNGV) derive from the germline V gene.

The sequenced sample was peripheral blood or thyroid tissue (not recorded which). Rearrangement joined TRBV11-2 to TRBJ2-7, with 9 bases aligning to TRBD1. The sequence derives from an adult man with Graves' hyperthyroidism. The DNA sequence is TGTGCCAGCAGCCCCCGGGACAGGGTCGAGCAGTACTTC. Its protein product is CASSPRDRVEQYF.